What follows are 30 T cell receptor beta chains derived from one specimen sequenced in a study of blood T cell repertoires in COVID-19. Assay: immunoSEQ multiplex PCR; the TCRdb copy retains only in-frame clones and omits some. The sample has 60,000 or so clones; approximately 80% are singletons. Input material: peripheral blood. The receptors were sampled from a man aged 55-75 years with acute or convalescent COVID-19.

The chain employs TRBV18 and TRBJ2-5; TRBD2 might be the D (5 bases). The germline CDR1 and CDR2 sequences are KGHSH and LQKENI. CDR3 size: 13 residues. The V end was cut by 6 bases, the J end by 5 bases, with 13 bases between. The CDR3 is CASSPREFETQYF. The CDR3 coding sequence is TGTGCCAGCTCCCCAAGGGAGTTTGAGACCCAGTACTTC.

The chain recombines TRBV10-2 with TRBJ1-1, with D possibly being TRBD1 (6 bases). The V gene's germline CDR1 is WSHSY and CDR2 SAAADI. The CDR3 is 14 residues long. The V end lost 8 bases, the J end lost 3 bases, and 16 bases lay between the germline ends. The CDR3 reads CASYGGGQYTEAFF. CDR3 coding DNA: TGCGCCAGCTACGGTGGCGGACAGTACACTGAAGCTTTCTTT.

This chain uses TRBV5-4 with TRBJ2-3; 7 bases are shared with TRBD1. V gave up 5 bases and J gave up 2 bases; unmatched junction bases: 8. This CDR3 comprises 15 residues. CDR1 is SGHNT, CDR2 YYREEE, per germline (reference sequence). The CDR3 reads CASRPRDSLTDTQYF. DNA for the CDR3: TGTGCCAGCAGGCCTAGGGACAGCCTCACAGATACGCAGTATTTT.

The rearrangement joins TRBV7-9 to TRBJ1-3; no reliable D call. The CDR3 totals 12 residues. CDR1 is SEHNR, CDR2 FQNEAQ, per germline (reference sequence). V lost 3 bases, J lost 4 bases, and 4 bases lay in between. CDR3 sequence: CASSLSGNTIYF. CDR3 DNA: TGTGCCAGCAGCTTGTCAGGAAACACCATATATTTT.

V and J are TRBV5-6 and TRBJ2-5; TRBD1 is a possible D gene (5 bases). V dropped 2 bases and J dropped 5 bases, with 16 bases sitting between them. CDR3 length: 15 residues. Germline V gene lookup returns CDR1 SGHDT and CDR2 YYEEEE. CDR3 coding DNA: TGTGCCAGCAGCTTAGAAGTGGGGCTAGTGGAGACCCAGTACTTC. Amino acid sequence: CASSLEVGLVETQYF.

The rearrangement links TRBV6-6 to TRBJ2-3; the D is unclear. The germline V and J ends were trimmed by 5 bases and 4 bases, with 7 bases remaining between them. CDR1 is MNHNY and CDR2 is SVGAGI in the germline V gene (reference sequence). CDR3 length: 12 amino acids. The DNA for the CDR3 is TGTGCCAGCAGTGCGGAACCAGATACGCAGTATTTT. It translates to CASSAEPDTQYF.

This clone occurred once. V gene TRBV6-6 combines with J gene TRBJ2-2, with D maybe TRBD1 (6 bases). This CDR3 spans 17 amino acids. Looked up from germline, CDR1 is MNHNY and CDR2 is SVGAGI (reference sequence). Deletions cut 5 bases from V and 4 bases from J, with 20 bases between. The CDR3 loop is CASSPRRGYQTTGELFF. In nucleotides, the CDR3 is TGTGCCAGCAGTCCCCGCAGGGGATATCAAACCACCGGGGAGCTGTTTTTT.

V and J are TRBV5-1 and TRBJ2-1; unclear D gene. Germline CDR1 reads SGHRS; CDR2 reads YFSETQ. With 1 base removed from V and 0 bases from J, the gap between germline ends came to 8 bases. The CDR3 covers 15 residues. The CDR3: CASSLNPGSYNEQFF. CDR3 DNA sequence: TGCGCCAGCAGCTTGAATCCAGGCTCCTACAATGAGCAGTTCTTC.

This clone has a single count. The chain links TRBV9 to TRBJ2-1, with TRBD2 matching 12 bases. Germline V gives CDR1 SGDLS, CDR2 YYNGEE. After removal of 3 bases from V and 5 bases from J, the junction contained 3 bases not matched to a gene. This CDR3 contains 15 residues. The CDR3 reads CASSGLAGVDNEQFF. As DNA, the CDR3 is TGTGCCAGCAGCGGACTAGCGGGGGTTGACAATGAGCAGTTCTTC.

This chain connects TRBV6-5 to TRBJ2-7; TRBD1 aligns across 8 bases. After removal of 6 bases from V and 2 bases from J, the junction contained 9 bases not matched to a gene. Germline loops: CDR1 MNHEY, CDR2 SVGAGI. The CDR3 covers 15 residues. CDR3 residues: CASRTYGTGPYEQYF. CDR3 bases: TGTGCCAGCAGGACTTACGGGACAGGACCCTACGAGCAGTACTTC.

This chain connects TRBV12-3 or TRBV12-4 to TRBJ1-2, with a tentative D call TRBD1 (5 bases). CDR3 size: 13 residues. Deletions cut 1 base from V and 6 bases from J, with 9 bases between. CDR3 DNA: TGTGCCAGCAGTTTAGGGGGGGTGAATGGCTACACCTTC. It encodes CASSLGGVNGYTF.

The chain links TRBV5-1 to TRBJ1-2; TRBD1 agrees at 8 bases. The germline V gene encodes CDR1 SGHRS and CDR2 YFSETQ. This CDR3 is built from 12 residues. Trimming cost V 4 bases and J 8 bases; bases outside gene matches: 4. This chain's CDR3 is CASSGTGGGYTF. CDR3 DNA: TGCGCCAGCAGCGGGACAGGTGGCGGCTACACCTTC.

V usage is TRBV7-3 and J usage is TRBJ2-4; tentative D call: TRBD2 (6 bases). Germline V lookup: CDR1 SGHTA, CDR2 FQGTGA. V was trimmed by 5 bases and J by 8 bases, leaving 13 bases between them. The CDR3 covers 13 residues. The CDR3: CASSKPGGDIQYF. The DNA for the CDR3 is TGTGCCAGCAGCAAACCGGGCGGGGACATTCAGTACTTC. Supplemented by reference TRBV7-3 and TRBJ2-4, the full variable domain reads GAGVSQTPSNKVTEKGKYVELRCDPISGHTALYWYRQSLGQGPEFLIYFQGTGAADDSGLPNDRFFAVRPEGSVSTLKIQRTERGDSAVYLCASSKPGGDIQYFGAGTRLSVL.

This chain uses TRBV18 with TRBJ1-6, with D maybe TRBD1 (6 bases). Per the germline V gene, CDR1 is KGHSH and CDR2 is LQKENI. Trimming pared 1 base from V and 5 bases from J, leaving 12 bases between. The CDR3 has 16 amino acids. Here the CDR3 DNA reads TGTGCCAGCTCACCACGGGTCGCAGGGGATAATTCACCCCTCCACTTT. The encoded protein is CASSPRVAGDNSPLHF.

CDR3 loop: CASSWDRNTEAFF. In DNA, the CDR3 is TGCGCCAGCAGCTGGGACAGGAACACTGAAGCTTTCTTT. The chain combines TRBV5-1 with TRBJ1-1, with 7 positions matching TRBD1. V gave up 3 bases and J gave up 1 base; unmatched junction bases: 0. The CDR3 extends over 13 amino acids. The germline V gene encodes CDR1 SGHRS and CDR2 YFSETQ.

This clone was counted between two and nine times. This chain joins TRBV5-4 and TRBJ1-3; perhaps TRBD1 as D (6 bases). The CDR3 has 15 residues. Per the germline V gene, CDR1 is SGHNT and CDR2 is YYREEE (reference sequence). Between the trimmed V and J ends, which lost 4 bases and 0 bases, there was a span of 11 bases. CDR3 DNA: TGTGCCAGCAGCATAGGACAGCCCTCTGGAAACACCATATATTTT. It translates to CASSIGQPSGNTIYF.

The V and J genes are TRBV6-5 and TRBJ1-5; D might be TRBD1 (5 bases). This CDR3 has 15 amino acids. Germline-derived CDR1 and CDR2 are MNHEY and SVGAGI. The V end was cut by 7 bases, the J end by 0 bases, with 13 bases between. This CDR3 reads CASISGGYSNQPQHF. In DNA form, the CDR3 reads TGTGCCAGCATTTCGGGGGGATATAGCAATCAGCCCCAGCATTTT.

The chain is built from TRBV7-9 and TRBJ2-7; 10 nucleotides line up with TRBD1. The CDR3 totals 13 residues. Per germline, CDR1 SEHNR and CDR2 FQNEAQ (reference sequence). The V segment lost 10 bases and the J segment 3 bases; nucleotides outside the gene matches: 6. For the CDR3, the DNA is TGTGCCACACGACAGGGGGCCGACTACGAGCAGTACTTC. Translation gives CATRQGADYEQYF. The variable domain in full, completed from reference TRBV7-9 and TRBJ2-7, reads DTGVSQNPRHKITKRGQNVTFRCDPISEHNRLYWYRQTLGQGPEFLTYFQNEAQLEKSRLLSDRFSAERPKGSFSTLEIQRTEQGDSAMYLCATRQGADYEQYFGPGTRLTVT.

The CDR3 reads CASSYQGLQQPQHF. The CDR3 DNA sequence: TGTGCCAGCAGTTACCAGGGTCTACAGCAGCCCCAGCATTTT. This chain connects TRBV6-6 to TRBJ1-5; tentative D call: TRBD1 (5 bases). Germline CDR1 MNHNY, CDR2 SVGAGI (reference sequence). The CDR3 extends over 14 amino acids. Trimming removed 2 bases at V and 7 bases at J, with 12 bases between.

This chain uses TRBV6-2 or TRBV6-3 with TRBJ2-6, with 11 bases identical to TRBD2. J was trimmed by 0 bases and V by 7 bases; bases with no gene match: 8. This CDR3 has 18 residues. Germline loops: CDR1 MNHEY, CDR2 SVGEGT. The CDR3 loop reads CASTPLAGGRSGANVLTF. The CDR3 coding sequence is TGTGCCAGCACCCCGCTAGCGGGGGGCCGCTCTGGGGCCAACGTCCTGACTTTC.

This chain's CDR3 is CASRRDSPAELFF. The DNA of the CDR3 is TGTGCCAGCAGACGGGACAGCCCCGCGGAGCTGTTTTTT. The chain employs TRBV28 and TRBJ2-2; 7 bases are a match to TRBD1. Germline loops: CDR1 MDHEN, CDR2 SYDVKM. This CDR3 spans 13 amino acids. The V segment lost 6 bases and the J segment 10 bases; nucleotides outside the gene matches: 8. The whole variable domain, filled in from reference TRBV28 and TRBJ2-2, reads DVKVTQSSRYLVKRTGEKVFLECVQDMDHENMFWYRQDPGLGLRLIYFSYDVKMKEKGDIPEGYSVSREKKERFSLILESASTNQTSMYLCASRRDSPAELFFGEGSRLTVL.

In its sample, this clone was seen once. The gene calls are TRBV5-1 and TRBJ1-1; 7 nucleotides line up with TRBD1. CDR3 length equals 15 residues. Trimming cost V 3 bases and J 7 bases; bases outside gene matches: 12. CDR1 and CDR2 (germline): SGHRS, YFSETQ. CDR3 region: CASSSEPGQYFEAFF. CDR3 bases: TGCGCCAGCAGCTCCGAGCCGGGACAGTACTTTGAAGCTTTCTTT.

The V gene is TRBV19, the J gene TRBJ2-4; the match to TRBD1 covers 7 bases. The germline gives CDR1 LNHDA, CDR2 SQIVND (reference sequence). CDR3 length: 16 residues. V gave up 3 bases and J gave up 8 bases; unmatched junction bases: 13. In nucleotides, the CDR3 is TGTGCCAGTAGTATGCGGCGGACAGGTCGACGGGACATTCAGTACTTC. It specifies CASSMRRTGRRDIQYF.

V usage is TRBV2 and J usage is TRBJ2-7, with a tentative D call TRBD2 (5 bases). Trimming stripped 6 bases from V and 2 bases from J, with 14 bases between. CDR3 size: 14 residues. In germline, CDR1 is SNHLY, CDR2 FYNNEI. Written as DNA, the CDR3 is TGTGCCAGCAGCGACGGTGGAGGTGCCTACGAGCAGTACTTC. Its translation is CASSDGGGAYEQYF.

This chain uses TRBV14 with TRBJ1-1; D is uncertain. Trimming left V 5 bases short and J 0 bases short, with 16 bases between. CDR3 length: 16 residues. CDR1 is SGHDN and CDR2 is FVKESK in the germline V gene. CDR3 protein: CASSKWEGGMNTEAFF. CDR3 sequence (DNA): TGTGCCAGCAGCAAATGGGAGGGCGGGATGAACACTGAAGCTTTCTTT.

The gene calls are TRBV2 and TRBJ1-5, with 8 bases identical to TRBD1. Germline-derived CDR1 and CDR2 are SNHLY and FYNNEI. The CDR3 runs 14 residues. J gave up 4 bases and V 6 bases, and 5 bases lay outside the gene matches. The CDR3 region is CASSLGQANQPQHF. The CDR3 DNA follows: TGTGCCAGCAGCTTGGGACAGGCAAATCAGCCCCAGCATTTT.

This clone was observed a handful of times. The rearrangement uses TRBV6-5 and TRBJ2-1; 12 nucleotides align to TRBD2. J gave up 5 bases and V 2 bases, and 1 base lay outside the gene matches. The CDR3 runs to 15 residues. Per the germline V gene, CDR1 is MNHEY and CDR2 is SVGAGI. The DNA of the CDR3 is TGTGCCAGCAGTTACCTAGCGGGGGGGCACAATGAGCAGTTCTTC. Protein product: CASSYLAGGHNEQFF.

The CDR3 protein is CASSLGSGGITDTQYF. CDR3 DNA: TGTGCCAGCAGCTTGGGGAGCGGGGGGATCACAGATACGCAGTATTTT. This chain uses TRBV5-8 with TRBJ2-3; 9 bases are shared with TRBD2. V lost 0 bases, J lost 2 bases, and 4 bases stayed unmatched. Per germline, CDR1 SGHTS and CDR2 YDEGEE. There are 16 residues in the CDR3.

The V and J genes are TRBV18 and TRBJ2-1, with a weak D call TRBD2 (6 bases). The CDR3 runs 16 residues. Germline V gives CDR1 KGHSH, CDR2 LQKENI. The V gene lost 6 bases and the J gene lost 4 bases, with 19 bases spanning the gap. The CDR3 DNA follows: TGTGCCAGCTCGCGACTAGGGAATACAGGATACAATGAGCAGTTCTTC. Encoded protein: CASSRLGNTGYNEQFF.

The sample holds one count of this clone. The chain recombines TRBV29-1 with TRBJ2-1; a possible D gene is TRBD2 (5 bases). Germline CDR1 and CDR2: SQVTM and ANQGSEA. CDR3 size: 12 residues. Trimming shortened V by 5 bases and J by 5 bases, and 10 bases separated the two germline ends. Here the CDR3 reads CSVPIGNNEQFF. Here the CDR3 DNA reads TGCAGCGTTCCAATCGGGAACAATGAGCAGTTCTTC.